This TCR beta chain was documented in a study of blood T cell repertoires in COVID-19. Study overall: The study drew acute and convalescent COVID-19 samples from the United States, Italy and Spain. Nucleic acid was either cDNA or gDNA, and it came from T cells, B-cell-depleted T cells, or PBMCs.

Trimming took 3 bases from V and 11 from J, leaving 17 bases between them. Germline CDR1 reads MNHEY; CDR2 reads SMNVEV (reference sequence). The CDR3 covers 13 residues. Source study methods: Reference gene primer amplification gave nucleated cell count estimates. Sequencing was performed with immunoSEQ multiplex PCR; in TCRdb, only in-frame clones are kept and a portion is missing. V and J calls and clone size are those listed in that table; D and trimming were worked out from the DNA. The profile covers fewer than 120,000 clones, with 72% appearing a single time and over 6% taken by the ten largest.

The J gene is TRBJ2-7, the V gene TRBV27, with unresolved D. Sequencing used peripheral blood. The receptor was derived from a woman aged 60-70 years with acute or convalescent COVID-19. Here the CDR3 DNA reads TGTGCCAGCAGTTTCACCTCCGCGAGGAGAAAGTACTTC. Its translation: CASSFTSARRKYF.